This TCR beta chain comes out of a study of shared clonotypes between healthy human individuals (dated by TCRdb to the early 2020s). Broadly, across the study: Three men and a couple of women, aged 18 to 49 years, made up the cohort. Each donor's leukapheresis produced roughly between roughly 0.85 and 10 billion PBMCs. The study deeply sequenced blood TCR repertoires of about 5 healthy adults to estimate repertoire size and the extent of clonotype sharing between individuals. For each donor, three plates each were used for CD4 naive and CD4 memory, two plates were used for CD8 naive, and one plate was used for CD8 memory. Different laboratories and diverse techniques were used to prepare libraries and sequence TCR repertoires, to increase sequencing depth and limit assay-specific biases.

From its cysteine to its phenylalanine, the CDR3 spans 10 amino acids. The entry retains the CDR3 DNA only, 30 bases that are in frame from base 1. On this clone itself: The target of this receptor is not known. No clone much larger than this one lies a single base away; base qualities are absent.

Using the deep immunoSEQ assay, TCR CDR3 regions were amplified from genomic DNA by multiplex PCR. For each cell subset, the extracted genomic DNA was distributed evenly across all wells of several immunoSEQ 96-well plates, and each plate served as one replicate. Each replicate PCR for sorted subsets received approximately 220 ng genomic DNA, equal to tens of thousands of T cell genomes. The purified libraries were quantified using a Qubit 3.0 fluorometer, sized with a Bioanalyzer 2100, and then quantified again using the KAPA Library Quantification kit. A separate single-read 150-cycle Illumina NextSeq 550 flow cell was used to sequence each immunoSEQ 96-well plate. The paper's processing steps were these. Because the immunoSEQ output held only junctional sequences and lacked quality scores, the filtering could not match the filtering applied to full-length reads. To assign V/J genes and CDR3, sequences were annotated using PyIR, a Python wrapper for IgBLAST v1.9, with IMGT germline references. Reads were removed for weak V/J assignments (E-value above 1e-6), missing CDR3, stop codons, out-of-frame junctions, or ambiguous translated residues. V3J clonotypes were defined as sequences sharing the same inferred V gene, J gene, and CDR3 amino acid sequence. The percentage overlap between two repertoires was calculated by dividing the number of shared unique clonotypes by the size of the smaller repertoire. Three approaches were used to assess repertoire richness: RTK rarefaction, the Chao1 estimator, and Recon v2.1 estimates of unobserved clonotypes. Generation probabilities were computed with OLGA for all TCRbeta clonotypes obtained by the gDNA method from several donors. TCRdb stores this immuneACCESS table with in-frame sequences only. Part of the clones is absent; in the studies checked, under half of the shortfall reflects unresolved V genes, and no reason is known for the rest. That table furnishes V, J and clone size, whereas the DNA furnished D and trimming. Present in this sample are roughly 1,500,000 clones, nearly 99% of which were seen just once. Less than 0.55% of the sample is in the top ten clones.

The research as a whole found: Naive subsets generally had larger estimated clonotype richness than memory subsets did. Sampling was restricted to blood, and TCR repertoires in tissues likely differ from the TCR repertoires found in blood. Across a few donors, roughly 5.4% of naive CD4, roughly 3.4% of naive CD8, about 2.3% of memory CD4, and under 0.45% of memory CD8 clonotypes were shared. Clonotypes shared by all four sorted-subset donors showed higher generation probabilities than non-shared clonotypes. Pairwise subsampling indicated that sequencing depth was expected to affect the degree of clonotype sharing among donors. Rarefaction of sorted-subset datasets indicated incomplete sequencing despite the large sequencing depth. The small number of donors limited the genetic and exposure-history diversity represented.

The donors were healthy, HIV-negative adults with no recently reported acute infections or vaccinations. All donors were Caucasian adults living in Nashville, Tennessee, USA. CD4+ T cells were enriched through magnetic negative selection, after which naive cells were positively selected on CD45RA and the remaining negative fraction served as the memory subset. After blood collection by leukapheresis, PBMCs were isolated using Ficoll-Histopaque density gradient centrifugation and then cryopreserved in the vapor phase of liquid nitrogen. Purity and quantity of every magnetically sorted T cell population were checked by analytical flow cytometry. Genomic DNA was isolated from every sorted fraction and measured by UV absorbance on a Nanodrop 2000c.

The specimen sequenced was naive CD4+ T cells sorted from blood. Explained via the paper, the cell subset or site label denotes: CD45RA+ positively selected. The chain uses TRBV21-1 and TRBJ2-2; the table calls TRBD2, which could not be checked here. TRBV21-1 has pseudogene status. The TCR sequence derives from a man aged 30-40 years in good health. The bases are TGTGCCAGCGGGAGCGGGGAGCTGTTTTTT. Its protein reads: CASGSGELFF.